This T cell receptor beta chain was retrieved from a study of cytomegalovirus exposure and HLA in healthy donors. Study-level findings and limits: Immune exposure information comprised only CMV serostatus. About 87% or about 30% of the time was how often most TCR beta V segments were productive, according to an earlier analysis.

Healthy bone marrow donors made up the donors. Concerning this clone: The antigen is undetermined.

This CDR3 is 17 amino acids long. The germline gives CDR1 LNHDA, CDR2 SQIVND (reference sequence). V shed 3 bases and J 6 bases; nucleotides not matched to a gene: 14. 13 Jbeta primers and 60 Vbeta primers were used for the PCR. Original methodology: It was a later analysis that counted around 85 million unique TCR beta chains, of which around 11 million were shared. Profiling relied on immunoSEQ multiplex PCR, and the TCRdb table lists in-frame clones only, not all of them. V, J and clone size are taken as reported in that table, and D and trimming were inferred from the DNA itself. The sample lists around 200,000 clones, 75% to 85% occurring once.

This TCR was sampled from a woman between 45 and 60 years old in good health and CMV-seronegative. The rearrangement uses TRBV19 and TRBJ2-7, with 10 nucleotides matching TRBD2. The sample consisted of PBMCs. CDR3 protein: CASSMGLAGALLREQYF. The CDR3 DNA sequence: TGTGCCAGTAGTATGGGGCTAGCGGGAGCACTACTCCGCGAGCAGTACTTC. The full variable domain, completed using reference TRBV19 and TRBJ2-7, is DGGITQSPKYLFRKEGQNVTLSCEQNLNHDAMYWYRQDPGQGLRLIYYSQIVNDFQKGDIAEGYSVSREKKESFPLTVTSAQKNPTAFYLCASSMGLAGALLREQYFGPGTRLTVT.